The rows below give T cell receptor beta chains drawn from one sample of a study of post-analysis software for immune sequencing data. A single record per CDR3 protein comes from TCRdb applying MiXCR to the PCR reads. The profile shows around 190,000 distinct CDR3 sequences, roughly 30% of them singletons. Sequenced: blood. These receptors were collected from a girl between 2 and 17 years old with multiple sclerosis. CDR3s include the opening cysteine and the closing phenylalanine or tryptophan. Fields, in order: D gene, J gene, clone size, V gene, CDR3 DNA, CDR3 protein. The D gene is left open where the match is weak. Clone size is stated in some rows and not others, as once, few, many or a class when expanded.

>.|TRBJ2-7|many|TRBV28
TGTGCCAGCAGTTCCCGGAGGGACCAAAGCCCCTACGAGCAGTACTTC
CASSSRRDQSPYEQYF
>TRBD2|TRBJ2-3|.|TRBV7-2
TGTGCCAGCAGCATCCTAGCGGAAAGCACAGATACGCAGTATTTT
CASSILAESTDTQYF
>.|TRBJ1-2|.|TRBV29-1
TGCAGCGTTGAAGATCCAGGGCACTATGGCTACACCTTC
CSVEDPGHYGYTF
>TRBD2|TRBJ2-7|.|TRBV2
TGTGCCAGCAGTTCAGAATTGGGACTAGCGGGGAAGGACGAGCAGTACTTC
CASSSELGLAGKDEQYF
>.|TRBJ2-5|many|TRBV7-8
TGTGCCAGCAGCTTAGCGCTGGAGACCCAGTACTTC
CASSLALETQYF
>TRBD2|TRBJ2-5|many|TRBV6-6
TGTGCCAGCAGTTACGGGGCGGGTAGCGGGATTCAAGAGACCCAGTACTTC
CASSYGAGSGIQETQYF
>TRBD1|TRBJ1-3|.|TRBV7-2
TGTGCCAGCAGCTTAGACAGGGGGCCTGGAGACACCATATATTTT
CASSLDRGPGDTIYF
>TRBD1|TRBJ1-5|.|TRBV20-1
TGCAGTGCTAGAGAACCAGGGGGTGGTCAGCCCCAGCATTTT
CSAREPGGGQPQHF
>.|TRBJ2-4|.|TRBV6-2/TRBV6-3
TGTGCCAGCAACTTGGGGTTGATGGGCCGGGCCAAAAACATTCAGTACTTC
CASNLGLMGRAKNIQYF
>TRBD1|TRBJ1-1|few|TRBV10-3
TGTGCCATCAGGGGACAGGGGGGTAACACTGAAGCTTTCTTT
CAIRGQGGNTEAFF
>.|TRBJ1-1|few|TRBV13
TGTGCCAGCAGCTTAGGTCCAACAGGGCGTGCTTTCTTT
CASSLGPTGRAFF
>.|TRBJ1-5|many|TRBV4-2
TGTGCCAGCAGCCAAGATCATTTCGCCGGTCAGCCCCAGCATTTT
CASSQDHFAGQPQHF
>TRBD2|TRBJ2-7|.|TRBV2
TGTGCCAGCAACTTTGGCGGGAGCCCATCCGAGCAGTACTTC
CASNFGGSPSEQYF
>TRBD2|TRBJ2-7|many|TRBV12-3/TRBV12-4
TGTGCCAGCAGTTTTGGGCTAGCGGGGGACCAGATAAACTACGAGCAGTACTTC
CASSFGLAGDQINYEQYF
>.|TRBJ2-5|once|TRBV20-1
TGCAGTGCTAGCCGGACTGGCGGTCAAGAGACCCAGTACTTC
CSASRTGGQETQYF
>.|TRBJ2-2|few|TRBV4-2
TGTGCCAGCACCCGGGGGAGCCACACCGGGGAGCTGTTTTTT
CASTRGSHTGELFF
>.|TRBJ2-1|.|TRBV18
TGTGCCAGCTCACCACGAGGGGCTGGGGACAATGAGCAGTTCTTC
CASSPRGAGDNEQFF
>TRBD1|TRBJ2-1|few|TRBV7-2
TGTGCCAGCAGCCCCAGTACCGGGACAGGGAACTACAATGAGCAGTTCTTC
CASSPSTGTGNYNEQFF
>.|TRBJ2-3|many|TRBV27
TGTGCCAGCAGCCGCACAGATACGCAGTATTTT
CASSRTDTQYF
>TRBD1|TRBJ1-5|few|TRBV20-1
TGCAGTGCTAGAGACCCGGACAGGGTGGGTCAGCCCCAGCATTTT
CSARDPDRVGQPQHF
>.|TRBJ2-1|many|TRBV12-3/TRBV12-4
TGTGCCAGCAGTTCCAGGACCTACAATGAGCAGTTCTTC
CASSSRTYNEQFF
>.|TRBJ2-5|few|TRBV12-3/TRBV12-4
TGTGCGGTGGGCGGAATCCAAGAGACCCAGTACTTC
CAVGGIQETQYF
>.|TRBJ1-6|many|TRBV5-1
TGCGCCAGCAGCTTACAGGCTAATTCACCCCTCCACTTT
CASSLQANSPLHF
>.|TRBJ1-4|few|TRBV2
TGTGCCAGCAAGAGGAGGATCGCATCCGCAACTAATGAAAAACTGTTTTTT
CASKRRIASATNEKLFF
>.|TRBJ1-3|few|TRBV20-1
TGCAGTGCTAGTAGGAGCTCTGGAAACACCATATATTTT
CSASRSSGNTIYF
>TRBD2|TRBJ2-5|.|TRBV3-1
TGTGCCAGCAGCCAAGAAGCCCCGGGACTAGGGAGCAATGAGCAGTACTTC
CASSQEAPGLGSNEQYF
>.|TRBJ2-1|few|TRBV28
TGTGCCAGCAGTGGATCCGAAGACAGTTACAATGAGCAGTTCTTC
CASSGSEDSYNEQFF
>.|TRBJ1-2|many|TRBV5-1
TGCGCCAGCAGCTTGCAAGAGTATGGCTACACCTTC
CASSLQEYGYTF
>.|TRBJ2-5|many|TRBV20-1
TGCAGTGTCCCGGACAGCCGGTACCAAGAGACCCAGTACTTC
CSVPDSRYQETQYF
>TRBD1|TRBJ1-1|.|TRBV27
TGTGCCTCCAGGGGGTTAGTTTTTCCCATGAACACTGAAGCTTTCTTT
CASRGLVFPMNTEAFF
>TRBD1|TRBJ2-7|many|TRBV7-7
TGTGCTAGCAGCGTCGGACAGGGGGCCTACGAGCAGTACTTC
CASSVGQGAYEQYF
>.|TRBJ1-1|many|TRBV29-1
TGCAGCGTTCTGGTACAGCCGGGCACTGAAGCTTTCTTT
CSVLVQPGTEAFF
>.|TRBJ2-7|.|TRBV4-3
TGCGCCAGCAGCCAAAACGCCAGGGCGGCCTACGAGCAGTACTTT
CASSQNARAAYEQYF
>TRBD2|TRBJ2-7|.|TRBV6-5
TGTGCCAGCAAATCCGGGACTACCGCGTACGAGCAGTACTTC
CASKSGTTAYEQYF
>.|TRBJ2-2|.|TRBV28
TGTGCCAGCAGTTTACGCCCTATTCACACGAACACCGGGGAGCTGTTTTTT
CASSLRPIHTNTGELFF
>.|TRBJ2-1|.|TRBV3-1
TGTGCCTCCACCGGGACTCGCTCCTACAATGGGCAGTTCTTC
CASTGTRSYNGQFF
>.|TRBJ1-4|.|TRBV5-1
TGCGCCAGCAGCTTGGTCGAAACTAATGAAAAACTGTTTTTT
CASSLVETNEKLFF
>.|TRBJ2-7|many|TRBV7-3
TGTGCCAGCAGCTTGGCTGTATATGGTGGTTTGGTGATCTCCTTCTACGAGCAGTACTTC
CASSLAVYGGLVISFYEQYF
>TRBD1|TRBJ2-7|few|TRBV20-1
TGCAGTGCTAGGACAGGGGAACGATTCTACGAGCAGTACTTC
CSARTGERFYEQYF
>.|TRBJ1-1|few|TRBV6-2/TRBV6-3
TGTGCCAGCAGTTACGGCACCAGAATGGGCACTGAAGCTTTCTTT
CASSYGTRMGTEAFF
>.|TRBJ2-7|.|TRBV18
TGTGCCAGCTCACCGCCCAGGGGTACCTCCTACGAGCAGTACTTC
CASSPPRGTSYEQYF
>TRBD2|TRBJ2-1|many|TRBV5-1
TGCGCCAGCAGCTTGGGCGCGGGGGGGTCCTACAATGAGCAGTTCTTC
CASSLGAGGSYNEQFF
>TRBD2|TRBJ2-7|few|TRBV28
TGTGCCAGCAGTTTAGGGCAGGCGGGAGTCTACGAGCAGTACTTC
CASSLGQAGVYEQYF
>.|TRBJ1-2|many|TRBV29-1
TGCAGTTTGGGGGGCAACTATGGCTACACCTTC
CSLGGNYGYTF